This TCR beta chain was recovered during a study of T-cell memory formation after mild COVID-19. The germline V gene encodes CDR1 MNHEY and CDR2 SVGEGT. The V end was cut by 2 bases, the J end by 3 bases, with 16 bases between. The CDR3 totals 16 residues. MiXCR, applied by TCRdb to the 5' RACE reads, yields one record per CDR3 protein. This sample has 350,000 or so distinct CDR3 sequences, with 20% to 25% found just once. General study points: CD4+ contracting clones were mainly CM and EM; CD8+ ones, EMRA. The study detected some responding clones in pre-infection memory, suggesting cross-reactive memory joined.

Remarks on this clonotype: The target antigen is unknown.

This receptor was obtained from an adult woman who had mild COVID-19 (a few samples of this study predate the infection). Cell type and time point are not known. Specimen: PBMCs or a T cell subset sorted from them (not recorded which). The gene calls are TRBV6-2 or TRBV6-3 and TRBJ2-5; D is unclear. This CDR3 is CASSYKDSLSEETQYF. The CDR3 nucleotides are TGTGCCAGCAGTTACAAGGATAGTCTCTCTGAAGAGACCCAGTACTTC.